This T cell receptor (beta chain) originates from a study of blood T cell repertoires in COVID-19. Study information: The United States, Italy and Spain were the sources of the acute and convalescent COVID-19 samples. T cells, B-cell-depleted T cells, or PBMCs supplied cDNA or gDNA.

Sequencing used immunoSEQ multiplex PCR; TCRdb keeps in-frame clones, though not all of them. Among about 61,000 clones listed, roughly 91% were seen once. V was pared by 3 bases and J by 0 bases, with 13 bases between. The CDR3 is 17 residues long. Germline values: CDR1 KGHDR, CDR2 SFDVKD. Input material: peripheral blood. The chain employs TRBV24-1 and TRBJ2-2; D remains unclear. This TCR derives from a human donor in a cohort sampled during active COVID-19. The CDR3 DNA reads TGTGCCACCAGTGATCCGCAGGCCCCGCCGAACACCGGGGAGCTGTTTTTT. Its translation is CATSDPQAPPNTGELFF.